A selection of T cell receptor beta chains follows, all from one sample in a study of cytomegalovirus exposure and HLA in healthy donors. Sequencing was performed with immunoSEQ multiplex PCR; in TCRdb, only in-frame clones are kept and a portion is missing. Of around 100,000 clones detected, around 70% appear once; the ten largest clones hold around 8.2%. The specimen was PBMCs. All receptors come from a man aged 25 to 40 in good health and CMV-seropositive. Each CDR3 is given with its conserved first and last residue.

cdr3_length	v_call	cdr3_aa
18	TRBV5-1	CASSPSGTSGGQTYEQYF
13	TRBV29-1	CSVEPTGGNEQFF
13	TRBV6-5	CASKRDRTYEQYF
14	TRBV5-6	CASSFGTGDEKLFF
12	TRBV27	CASSLGTRLLYF
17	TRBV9	CASSVGKGSGQYNEQFF
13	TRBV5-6	CASSLERAYGYTF
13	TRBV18	CASSPHTDTEAFF
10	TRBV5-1	CASSGETQYF
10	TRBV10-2	CASGTAEAFF
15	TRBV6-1	CASSPRGGFGEKLFF
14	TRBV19	CASRTGAQSEKLFF
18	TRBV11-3	CASSLAYRGLRYIYGYTF
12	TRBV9	CASSPREGEQYF
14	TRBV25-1	CASRKTAINEKLFF
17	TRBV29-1	CSVESGVAGGLFDEQFF
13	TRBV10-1	CASSPRTNTEAFF
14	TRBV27	CASRSSVNTGELFF
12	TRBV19	CASISGAYEQYF
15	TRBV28	CASSDQGRLNNEQFF
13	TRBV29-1	CSAPGQGNYGYTF
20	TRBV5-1	CASSLGQQGLAGGLADTQYF
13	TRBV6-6	CASSYFGDTEAFF
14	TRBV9	CASSAGATNEKLFF
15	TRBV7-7	CASSHGTSGDHEQYF
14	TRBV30	CAWSELRDFFEAFF
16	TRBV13	CASSLPLASATGELFF
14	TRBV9	CASSPRTGNTEAFF
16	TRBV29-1	CSVENSRHRAGNEQFF
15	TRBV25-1	CASRGWGGEAEKLFF
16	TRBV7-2	CASSSASVLAKNIQYF
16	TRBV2	CASSGEASGGPYEQYF
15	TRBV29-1	CSVEGTGVTYNEQFF
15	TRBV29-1	CSADRRGRSGYGYTF
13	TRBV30	CAWSLQGDGTQYF
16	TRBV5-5	CASSFYLGASGNTIYF
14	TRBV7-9	CASSPSRGRDEQFF